The rows below give T cell receptor beta chains drawn from one sample of a study of CD8 T cells in Susac syndrome. From the immunoSEQ multiplex PCR reads, TCRdb called clonotypes with MiXCR, one entry per CDR3 protein. The sample carries about 300,000 distinct CDR3 sequences, around 85% recorded once. Sequenced: CD8+ T cells from PBMCs. The receptor source for this set is a human donor with multiple sclerosis. Each CDR3 is given with its conserved first and last residue. D genes are given only for firm matches. The size of a clone is reported for some rows only, either as once, few or many, or as a class for expanded clones.

CDR3aa: CSASPLSRANVLTF; CDR3nt: TGCAGTGCTAGCCCCCTTTCCAGGGCCAACGTCCTGACTTTC; v_gene: TRBV20-1; abundance: NA; j_gene: TRBJ2-6; d_gene: NA
CDR3aa: CASSQVGGVGYTF; CDR3nt: TGCGCCAGCAGCCAGGTGGGGGGAGTTGGCTACACCTTC; v_gene: TRBV4-3; abundance: few; j_gene: TRBJ1-2; d_gene: NA
CDR3aa: CASTRLRSNQPQHF; CDR3nt: TGTGCCAGCACCCGGCTAAGGAGCAATCAGCCCCAGCATTTT; v_gene: TRBV6-2/TRBV6-3; abundance: NA; j_gene: TRBJ1-5; d_gene: NA
CDR3aa: CASSPPGRSQETQYF; CDR3nt: TGTGCCAGCTCACCACCGGGGCGGAGCCAAGAGACCCAGTACTTC; v_gene: TRBV18; abundance: NA; j_gene: TRBJ2-5; d_gene: NA
CDR3aa: CASSYSGLNNEQFF; CDR3nt: TGTGCCAGCAGTTACTCAGGCCTAAACAATGAGCAGTTCTTC; v_gene: TRBV6-5; abundance: NA; j_gene: TRBJ2-1; d_gene: NA
CDR3aa: CSVLDRMGPLEQYF; CDR3nt: TGCAGCGTTCTGGACCGCATGGGACCCCTCGAGCAGTACTTC; v_gene: TRBV29-1; abundance: NA; j_gene: TRBJ2-7; d_gene: NA
CDR3aa: CASSQDFPGMNTEAFF; CDR3nt: TGCGCCAGCAGCCAAGATTTTCCGGGGATGAACACTGAAGCTTTCTTT; v_gene: TRBV4-3; abundance: few; j_gene: TRBJ1-1; d_gene: NA
CDR3aa: CSVERGVRDEQFF; CDR3nt: TGCAGCGTTGAACGGGGGGTCAGAGATGAGCAGTTCTTC; v_gene: TRBV29-1; abundance: NA; j_gene: TRBJ2-1; d_gene: TRBD2
CDR3aa: CASSVSREVGKAFF; CDR3nt: TGCGCCAGCAGCGTGAGCAGGGAGGTAGGGAAAGCTTTCTTT; v_gene: TRBV10-1; abundance: NA; j_gene: TRBJ1-1; d_gene: NA
CDR3aa: CASPTGTEQFF; CDR3nt: TGTGCCAGCCCTACCGGGACAGAGCAGTTCTTC; v_gene: TRBV7-9; abundance: NA; j_gene: TRBJ2-1; d_gene: NA